One sample yielded the 28 T cell receptor beta chains listed below, sequenced in a study of blood T cell repertoires in COVID-19. The assay was immunoSEQ multiplex PCR, and TCRdb's table has in-frame clones only and misses some. The table includes around 330,000 clones, 75% to 90% detected once. Input material: PBMCs or T cells enriched from blood (not recorded which). Receptor source: a man aged 60-69 years who had recovered from COVID-19.

The chain has TRBV2 and TRBJ2-2; 8 nucleotides match TRBD2. CDR1 SNHLY and CDR2 FYNNEI come from the germline V gene. V shed 3 bases and J 2 bases; nucleotides not matched to a gene: 5. The CDR3 runs to 16 residues. This chain's CDR3 is CASSERAGGNTGELFF. DNA for the CDR3: TGTGCCAGCAGTGAGAGGGCGGGAGGAAACACCGGGGAGCTGTTTTTT.

On this clone: Other DNA sequences in the same sample also yield this CDR3. The rearrangement links TRBV7-9 to TRBJ1-1; TRBD1 matches at 8 bases. Germline V gene data show CDR1 as SEHNR and CDR2 as FQNEAQ (reference sequence). The CDR3 runs to 14 residues. Unmatched junction bases numbered 5, after V lost 5 bases and J lost 3 bases. The CDR3 DNA reads as TGTGCCAGCAGCCACAGGGGGTCGGACACTGAAGCTTTCTTT. Translation gives CASSHRGSDTEAFF. Filled out from reference TRBV7-9 and TRBJ1-1, the complete variable domain reads DTGVSQNPRHKITKRGQNVTFRCDPISEHNRLYWYRQTLGQGPEFLTYFQNEAQLEKSRLLSDRFSAERPKGSFSTLEIQRTEQGDSAMYLCASSHRGSDTEAFFGQGTRLTVV.

This clone was found once. This rearrangement joins TRBV5-1 to TRBJ2-2, with 8 bases lining up with TRBD1. CDR3 length: 16 amino acids. Germline lookup yields CDR1 SGHRS and CDR2 YFSETQ. V was pared by 0 bases and J by 8 bases, with 9 bases of the junction left unmatched. CDR3 protein: CASSLDPGGTSGELFF. The CDR3 DNA reads TGCGCCAGCAGCTTGGACCCAGGGGGCACTTCGGGGGAGCTGTTTTTT. Complete variable domain (other parts from reference TRBV5-1 and TRBJ2-2): KAGVTQTPRYLIKTRGQQVTLSCSPISGHRSVSWYQQTPGQGLQFLFEYFSETQRNKGNFPGRFSGRQFSNSRSEMNVSTLELGDSALYLCASSLDPGGTSGELFFGEGSRLTVL.

V and J are TRBV6-4 and TRBJ1-6; 7 bases agree with TRBD1. This CDR3 region has 18 residues. CDR1 and CDR2 (germline): MRHNA, SNTAGT. V trimming: 8 bases; J trimming: 0 bases; junction bases outside the gene matches: 13. DNA for the CDR3: TGTGCCAGCTCCCTCGAAGGGCAGGGGGACTCCTATAATTCACCCCTCCACTTT. This encodes CASSLEGQGDSYNSPLHF.

The gene calls are TRBV5-1 and TRBJ2-1; 11 nucleotides match TRBD1. V was pared by 0 bases and J by 3 bases, with 8 bases of the junction left unmatched. The CDR3 length is 18 residues. Germline V CDR1 and CDR2: SGHRS, YFSETQ. CDR3 amino acids: CASSLAGPGTGGYNEQFF. The CDR3 DNA follows: TGCGCCAGCAGCTTGGCCGGTCCGGGGACAGGGGGCTACAATGAGCAGTTCTTC.

This chain uses TRBV6-5 with TRBJ1-1; D is unresolved. This CDR3 comprises 13 residues. V lost 6 bases and J lost 4, with 12 bases in between. Germline values: CDR1 MNHEY, CDR2 SVGAGI. The CDR3 sequence: CASSPGRRTEAFF. The CDR3 DNA is TGTGCCAGCAGCCCGGGAAGGCGCACTGAAGCTTTCTTT.

The chain couples TRBV5-4 to TRBJ1-1, with D possibly being TRBD1 (6 bases). V was cut by 0 bases and J by 0 bases, with 12 bases left in between. CDR3 size: 16 residues. Germline V lookup: CDR1 SGHNT, CDR2 YYREEE (reference sequence). The CDR3 spells CASSLAQGRMNTEAFF. The CDR3 coding sequence is TGTGCCAGCAGCTTGGCGCAGGGGAGAATGAACACTGAAGCTTTCTTT.

The chain employs TRBV5-4 and TRBJ2-3, with D unclear. The CDR3 has 14 amino acids. Germline CDR1 and CDR2: SGHNT and YYREEE (reference sequence). Trimming took 1 base from V and 2 from J, leaving 8 bases between them. The CDR3 loop is CASSLKQYTDTQYF. The CDR3 region has the DNA TGTGCCAGCAGCTTGAAACAGTACACAGATACGCAGTATTTT.

The chain combines TRBV6-5 with TRBJ2-7; TRBD2 matches 8 bases. J gave up 0 bases and V 2 bases, and 3 bases lay outside the gene matches. The CDR3 contains 15 residues. CDR1 and CDR2 from the germline V gene are MNHEY and SVGAGI. CDR3 loop: CASSYGGRSSYEQYF. The CDR3 coding sequence is TGTGCCAGCAGTTACGGCGGGAGGAGCTCCTACGAGCAGTACTTC.

J is TRBJ2-6 and V is TRBV5-1, with D possibly matching TRBD1 (5 bases). The germline V and J ends were trimmed by 4 bases and 0 bases, with 11 bases remaining between them. Germline CDR1 and CDR2: SGHRS and YFSETQ. The CDR3 sequence is 16 residues long. CDR3 coding DNA: TGCGCCAGCAGCCCCAGGGCCCGCTCTGGGGCCAACGTCCTGACTTTC. Amino acid sequence: CASSPRARSGANVLTF. The full variable domain, rest sourced from reference TRBV5-1 and TRBJ2-6, is KAGVTQTPRYLIKTRGQQVTLSCSPISGHRSVSWYQQTPGQGLQFLFEYFSETQRNKGNFPGRFSGRQFSNSRSEMNVSTLELGDSALYLCASSPRARSGANVLTFGAGSRLTVL.

With regard to this clone: The same CDR3 arises from other DNA sequences in this sample as well. The J gene is TRBJ2-3, the V gene TRBV7-2; D gene ambiguous. This CDR3 region has 14 residues. Germline assignment: CDR1 SGHTA and CDR2 FQGNSA. V shed 1 base and J shed 0 bases, with 5 bases lying between them. The DNA of the CDR3 is TGTGCCAGCAGCTTAGGAACTAGCACAGATACGCAGTATTTT. Amino acids: CASSLGTSTDTQYF. Full variable domain (remainder filled in from reference TRBV7-2 and TRBJ2-3): GAGVSQSPSNKVTEKGKDVELRCDPISGHTALYWYRQSLGQGLEFLIYFQGNSAPDKSGLPSDRFSAERTGGSVSTLTIQRTQQEDSAVYLCASSLGTSTDTQYFGPGTRLTVL.

This chain uses TRBV29-1 with TRBJ2-2, with 9 bases fitting TRBD2. This CDR3 has 15 residues. The ends lost 4 bases at V and 5 bases at J; junction bases unmatched: 8. The germline CDR1 and CDR2 sequences are SQVTM and ANQGSEA. CDR3 region: CSVAGGRAGTGELFF. CDR3 DNA: TGCAGCGTTGCTGGCGGGAGGGCCGGAACCGGGGAGCTGTTTTTT.

This clone has a handful of counts. V is TRBV10-1 and J is TRBJ2-1, with D perhaps matching TRBD2 (5 bases). Trimming took off 5 bases at V and 7 bases at J, with 12 bases between the two ends. This CDR3 spans 13 amino acids. CDR1 is WNHNN, CDR2 SYGVQD, per germline (reference sequence). The CDR3 here is CASSLDSGNEQFF. CDR3 coding DNA: TGCGCCAGCAGTCTCGACTCGGGGAATGAGCAGTTCTTC.

CDR3 in amino acids: CASGGAGTAQETQYF. CDR3 coding DNA: TGTGCCAGCGGGGGTGCGGGGACAGCCCAAGAGACCCAGTACTTC. This chain uses TRBV2 with TRBJ2-5; the D gene is possibly TRBD1 (7 bases). CDR1 is SNHLY, CDR2 FYNNEI, per germline. V gave up 8 bases and J gave up 1 base, with 17 bases separating them. This CDR3 is 15 amino acids long.

This chain links TRBV7-6 with TRBJ1-5, with a possible D match to TRBD1 (5 bases). The CDR3 is made up of 18 amino acids. Trimming left V 0 bases short and J 2 bases short, with 17 bases between. CDR1 is SGHVS, CDR2 FNYEAQ, per germline. The DNA of the CDR3 is TGTGCCAGCAGCTTAGCGCCTTCGGGGGGTGAAGGCAATCAGCCCCAGCATTTT. The encoded protein is CASSLAPSGGEGNQPQHF.

J is TRBJ2-7 and V is TRBV5-4; 7 bases fit TRBD1. CDR3 length: 15 amino acids. The ends lost 3 bases at V and 4 bases at J; junction bases unmatched: 10. Germline V gene lookup returns CDR1 SGHNT and CDR2 YYREEE (reference sequence). The chain's CDR3 is CASSSRTGHGYEQYF. DNA for the CDR3: TGTGCCAGCAGCTCACGGACAGGCCACGGGTACGAGCAGTACTTC.

V gene TRBV29-1 combines with J gene TRBJ1-4, with D uncertain. The CDR3 is 14 amino acids. Germline values: CDR1 SQVTM, CDR2 ANQGSEA. V lost 7 bases, J lost 11 bases, and 23 bases lay in between. The CDR3 loop reads CSARVGVFLGKLFF. Written as DNA, the CDR3 is TGCAGCGCAAGAGTGGGAGTTTTTCTCGGGAAACTGTTTTTT.

The rearrangement joins TRBV18 to TRBJ2-3; 15 bases are a match to TRBD2. The germline V gene encodes CDR1 KGHSH and CDR2 LQKENI. The V segment lost 3 bases and the J segment 4 bases; nucleotides outside the gene matches: 2. This CDR3 is built from 16 residues. CDR3 protein: CASSPRTSGRADTQYF. In DNA, the CDR3 is TGTGCCAGCTCACCCCGGACTAGCGGGAGGGCAGATACGCAGTATTTT.

The rearrangement links TRBV5-4 to TRBJ2-1; no clear D. Germline V gene sequence: CDR1 SGHNT, CDR2 YYREEE (reference sequence). The CDR3 sequence is 14 residues long. Trimming took off 4 bases at V and 4 bases at J, with 12 bases between the two ends. The CDR3 DNA reads TGTGCCAGCAGCAAGACTGGTAGGTACAATGAGCAGTTCTTC. Encoded protein: CASSKTGRYNEQFF.

The J gene is TRBJ2-7, the V gene TRBV24-1; tentative D call: TRBD2 (6 bases). There are 13 residues in the CDR3. Germline-derived CDR1 and CDR2 are KGHDR and SFDVKD. The V gene lost 9 bases and the J gene lost 2 bases, with 13 bases spanning the gap. The CDR3 here is CATSGGGAYEQYF. CDR3 nucleotides: TGTGCCACCTCCGGTGGAGGGGCCTACGAGCAGTACTTC.

Notes on this clone: The junction does not match germline at one end; this may be a read error. The CDR3 DNA reads as TGTGCCAGCGGGACTAGCTCCCACAATGAGCAGTTCTTC. It translates to CASGTSSHNEQFF. The V gene is TRBV7-9, the J gene TRBJ2-1; 9 nucleotides match TRBD2. CDR3 length equals 13 residues. CDR1 is SEHNR, CDR2 FQNEAQ, per germline (reference sequence).

The chain joins TRBV6-4 to TRBJ1-5; D remains ambiguous. Germline assignment: CDR1 MRHNA and CDR2 SNTAGT. The V and J ends lost 0 bases and 8 bases respectively, with 8 bases between them. The CDR3 consists of 13 residues. CDR3 amino acids: CASSDSRREPQHF. The CDR3 DNA sequence: TGTGCCAGCAGTGACTCGAGGAGGGAGCCCCAGCATTTT.

The chain links TRBV29-1 to TRBJ2-5; D unresolved. The germline V and J ends were trimmed by 7 bases and 5 bases, with 11 bases remaining between them. The CDR3 extends over 11 amino acids. The germline V gene encodes CDR1 SQVTM and CDR2 ANQGSEA. The CDR3 loop is CSADTPETQYF. The CDR3 bases are TGCAGCGCCGACACTCCGGAGACCCAGTACTTC. The whole variable domain, remainder taken from reference TRBV29-1 and TRBJ2-5, is SAVISQKPSRDICQRGTSLTIQCQVDSQVTMMFWYRQQPGQSLTLIATANQGSEATYESGFVIDKFPISRPNLTFSTLTVSNMSPEDSSIYLCSADTPETQYFGPGTRLLVL.

The chain carries TRBV3-1 (or the pseudogene TRBV3-2) and TRBJ2-1, with TRBD2 identical over 9 bases. Germline V CDR1 and CDR2: LGHDT, YNNKEL (reference sequence). The CDR3 consists of 17 residues. The V and J ends lost 1 base and 5 bases, in that order; junction bases with no gene match: 9. CDR3 amino acids: CASSQGTSAHLNNEQFF. CDR3 nucleotide sequence: TGTGCCAGCAGCCAAGGGACTAGCGCACACCTGAACAATGAGCAGTTCTTC.

The CDR3 DNA is TGTGCCAGCAGCCGGGACAGCGCTCCTGGAAACTACGAGCAGTACTTC. Protein product: CASSRDSAPGNYEQYF. The gene calls are TRBV6-2 or TRBV6-3 and TRBJ2-7, with 7 bases aligning to TRBD1. This CDR3 contains 16 residues. Per the germline V gene, CDR1 is MNHEY and CDR2 is SVGEGT. The ends lost 6 bases at V and 3 bases at J; junction bases unmatched: 14.

V usage is TRBV5-4 and J usage is TRBJ2-7, with a weak D call TRBD2 (5 bases). Per the germline V gene, CDR1 is SGHNT and CDR2 is YYREEE (reference sequence). This CDR3 region has 16 residues. The ends were cut back, 0 bases at V and 7 bases at J, with 20 bases in the middle. This CDR3 reads CASSLAGGDGAGEQYF. The DNA of the CDR3 is TGTGCCAGCAGCTTGGCGGGCGGTGACGGTGCGGGTGAGCAGTACTTC.

The chain carries TRBV18 and TRBJ2-3, with TRBD1 matching 8 bases. The trim removed 0 bases at V and 2 bases at J, leaving 4 bases unmatched. This CDR3 is built from 16 residues. The germline V gene has CDR1 KGHSH and CDR2 LQKENI. The CDR3 reads CASSPPTGVSTDTQYF. DNA of the CDR3: TGTGCCAGCTCACCACCGACAGGGGTCTCCACAGATACGCAGTATTTT.

V is TRBV6-2 or TRBV6-3 and J is TRBJ1-4, with D possibly matching TRBD1 (5 bases). The CDR3 totals 16 residues. With 6 bases removed from V and 0 bases from J, the gap between germline ends came to 14 bases. The V gene's germline CDR1 is MNHEY and CDR2 SVGEGT. The CDR3 nucleotides read TGTGCCAGCAGCCCTTCGTGGGGCCCAACTAATGAAAAACTGTTTTTT. Protein: CASSPSWGPTNEKLFF.